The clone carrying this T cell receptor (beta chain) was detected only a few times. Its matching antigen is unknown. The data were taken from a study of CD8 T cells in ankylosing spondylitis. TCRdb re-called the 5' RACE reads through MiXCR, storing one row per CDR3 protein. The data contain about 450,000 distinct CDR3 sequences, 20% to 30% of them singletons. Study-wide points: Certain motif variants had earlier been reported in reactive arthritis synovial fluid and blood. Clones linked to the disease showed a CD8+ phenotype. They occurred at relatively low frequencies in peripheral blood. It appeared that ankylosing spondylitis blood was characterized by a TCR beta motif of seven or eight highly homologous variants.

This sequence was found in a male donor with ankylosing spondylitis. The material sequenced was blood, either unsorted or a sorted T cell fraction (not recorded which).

CDR3: CASSSLGPDRGKRRTEAFF. The CDR3 DNA reads as TGTGCCAGCTCAAGCTTAGGCCCCGACAGGGGTAAGCGGAGGACTGAAGCTTTCTTT. This chain uses TRBV18 with TRBJ1-1, with 8 positions matching TRBD1. Germline V gives CDR1 KGHSH, CDR2 LQKENI. This CDR3 is 19 amino acids long. The V gene end was trimmed by 5 bases and the J gene end by 5 bases; junction bases not matched to a gene: 22.